Following are 9 T cell receptor beta chains from one sample sequenced in a study of neurological immune-mediated disorders. TCRdb recomputed calls from the 5' RACE reads with MiXCR, one row per CDR3 protein. The table lists just under 40,000 distinct CDR3 sequences, around 7.2% of them singletons. Sequencing was carried out using CD4+ T cells from blood. The receptors were gathered from a man aged 45-65 years in good health.

This clonotype was counted ten times or more. The chain links TRBV20-1 to TRBJ2-3; 10 bases match TRBD2. This CDR3 is built from 16 residues. Germline trimming cut 0 bases from V and 5 bases from J; bases unmatched to any gene: 8. The germline V gene has CDR1 DFQATT and CDR2 SNEGSKA (reference sequence). The CDR3 here is CSAREWGSGREDTQYF. The DNA for the CDR3 is TGCAGTGCTAGAGAATGGGGCAGCGGGAGGGAAGATACGCAGTATTTT.

Many counts were recorded for this clonotype. The rearrangement uses TRBV20-1 and TRBJ2-7; no reliable D call. V was clipped by 4 bases and J by 3 bases, with 10 bases between them. CDR3 length: 12 amino acids. The germline V gene encodes CDR1 DFQATT and CDR2 SNEGSKA (reference sequence). This CDR3 is CSAKPRSYEQYF. The CDR3 coding sequence is TGCAGTGCTAAACCTAGGAGCTACGAGCAGTACTTC.

In its sample, this clonotype was seen a few times. This chain uses TRBV5-4 with TRBJ2-3, with D unclear. V was shortened by 3 bases and J by 1 base, with 12 bases between the two germline ends. The CDR3 loop spans 15 amino acids. From germline, CDR1 is SGHNT and CDR2 YYREEE (reference sequence). For the CDR3, the DNA is TGTGCCAGCAGCTCCCGAACTGGGGGCACAGATACGCAGTATTTT. Translating it yields CASSSRTGGTDTQYF.

This clonotype was detected ten times or more. The chain carries TRBV20-1 and TRBJ2-7; 9 nucleotides match TRBD2. The germline V gene encodes CDR1 DFQATT and CDR2 SNEGSKA (reference sequence). The CDR3 totals 14 residues. J gave up 7 bases and V 3 bases, and 10 bases lay outside the gene matches. Here the CDR3 reads CSARRSWTSVEQYF. CDR3 coding DNA: TGCAGTGCTAGGCGTTCGTGGACTAGCGTTGAGCAGTACTTC.

Regarding this clonotype: Its ends do not fully match the called genes, so a read error is possible. This rearrangement joins TRBV25-1 to TRBJ2-7; D remains ambiguous. CDR3 length: 11 amino acids. Germline CDR1 MGHDK, CDR2 SYGVNS. The DNA for the CDR3 is TGTGCTAGCATCAATAGCTACGAGCAGTACTTC. The encoded protein is CASINSYEQYF.

In its sample, this clonotype was seen many times. The chain links TRBV19 to TRBJ2-7, with D perhaps assigned TRBD1 or TRBD2 (5 bases each). CDR3 size: 16 residues. Trimming shortened V by 1 base and J by 3 bases, and 16 bases separated the two germline ends. Germline CDR1 LNHDA, CDR2 SQIVND (reference sequence). As DNA, the CDR3 is TGTGCCAGTAGTATAGGACTACAGGCAGGTTTCTACGAGCAGTACTTC. Its protein product is CASSIGLQAGFYEQYF.

In its sample, this clonotype was seen many times. The genes are TRBV14 and TRBJ2-3; D gene ambiguous. The V gene's germline CDR1 is SGHDN and CDR2 FVKESK. The CDR3 runs to 15 residues. The V and J ends lost 0 bases and 0 bases respectively, with 7 bases between them. The CDR3 DNA reads TGTGCCAGCAGCCAAGAGCCGCGGAGCACAGATACGCAGTATTTT. This sequence encodes CASSQEPRSTDTQYF.

Ten or more counts support this clonotype. V is TRBV7-2 and J is TRBJ1-2, with no clear D. V was clipped by 1 base and J by 5 bases, with 2 bases between them. Germline CDR1 is SGHTA and CDR2 is FQGNSA. The CDR3 has 11 amino acids. Here the CDR3 reads CASSLDYGYTF. The CDR3 nucleotides read TGTGCCAGCAGCTTAGATTATGGCTACACCTTC.

This clonotype was seen ten or more times. The CDR3 region is CASSLVGMNTEAFF. Here the CDR3 DNA reads TGTGCCAGCAGCTTGGTTGGGATGAACACTGAAGCTTTCTTT. V gene TRBV5-5 combines with J gene TRBJ1-1; no clear D gene. The V gene lost 0 bases and the J gene lost 0 bases, with 6 bases spanning the gap. The CDR3 is 14 residues long. Germline loops: CDR1 SGHKS, CDR2 YYEKEE (reference sequence).